The 30 T cell receptor beta chains listed next were all sequenced from one sample in a study of blood T cell repertoires in COVID-19. Assay: immunoSEQ multiplex PCR; the TCRdb copy retains only in-frame clones and omits some. The sample carries fewer than 200,000 clones, just under 90% recorded once. The sequenced sample consisted of peripheral blood. The receptor source for this set is a woman between 65 and 79 years old with COVID-19, enrolled during active disease.

This rearrangement joins TRBV27 to TRBJ2-7; 7 bases match TRBD1. Germline loops: CDR1 MNHEY, CDR2 SMNVEV (reference sequence). V gave up 7 bases and J gave up 7 bases; unmatched junction bases: 13. This CDR3 is built from 14 residues. CDR3 in DNA: TGTGCCAGCAACCCATGGGACAGCCCAATGGAGCAGTACTTC. It encodes CASNPWDSPMEQYF.

This chain connects TRBV5-4 to TRBJ2-1; D possibly corresponds to TRBD1 (6 bases). Germline CDR1 SGHNT, CDR2 YYREEE (reference sequence). The V end lost 4 bases, the J end lost 5 bases, and 16 bases lay between the germline ends. CDR3 size: 15 residues. CDR3 sequence (DNA): TGTGCCAGCAGCCTGGAACCGGGACACCACAATGAGCAGTTCTTC. Its protein product is CASSLEPGHHNEQFF.

The chain combines TRBV20-1 with TRBJ2-7, with D tentatively TRBD1 (6 bases). The CDR3 has 11 residues. The germline V gene encodes CDR1 DFQATT and CDR2 SNEGSKA (reference sequence). Trimming stripped 5 bases from V and 3 bases from J, with 8 bases between. This CDR3 reads CSAPGDYEQYF. DNA of the CDR3: TGCAGTGCTCCAGGGGACTACGAGCAGTACTTC.

This clone is a singleton in its sample. The rearrangement joins TRBV6-5 to TRBJ2-1; 8 positions agree with TRBD1. J gave up 1 base and V 5 bases, and 4 bases lay outside the gene matches. The CDR3 covers 15 residues. Germline V gene data show CDR1 as MNHEY and CDR2 as SVGAGI. CDR3 coding DNA: TGTGCCAGCAGTCCGGACAGGGCATCCTACAATGAGCAGTTCTTC. Translated: CASSPDRASYNEQFF.

The chain uses TRBV29-1 and TRBJ2-2; possible D gene TRBD1, 5 bases. V shed 4 bases and J shed 4 bases, with 10 bases lying between them. The CDR3 spans 13 residues. From germline, CDR1 is SQVTM and CDR2 ANQGSEA. CDR3 nucleotides: TGCAGCGTTGTCAGGGTGGCCACCGGGGAGCTGTTTTTT. It yields the protein CSVVRVATGELFF.

This CDR3 is CASSETSASPTDTQYF. In DNA form, the CDR3 reads TGCGCCAGCAGCGAAACTAGCGCGAGCCCCACAGATACGCAGTATTTT. J is TRBJ2-3 and V is TRBV4-1; 7 bases line up with TRBD2. This CDR3 has 16 amino acids. Germline V gene data show CDR1 as MGHRA and CDR2 as YSYEKL. Germline trimming cut 5 bases from V and 2 bases from J; bases unmatched to any gene: 10.

This chain uses TRBV28 with TRBJ2-7; TRBD2 agrees at 12 bases. CDR3 length equals 15 residues. Germline values: CDR1 MDHEN, CDR2 SYDVKM. Unmatched junction bases numbered 6, after V lost 5 bases and J lost 4 bases. CDR3 protein: CASSPRLAGVYEQYF. DNA of the CDR3: TGTGCCAGCAGTCCCAGACTAGCGGGAGTTTACGAGCAGTACTTC.

V gene TRBV21-1 combines with J gene TRBJ1-5. TRBV21-1 is tagged as a pseudogene. This CDR3 comprises 14 residues. CDR3 amino acids: CASSKAGGGCPQHF. The CDR3 nucleotides are TGTGCCAGCAGCAAAGCTGGGGGGGGGTGCCCCCAGCATTTT.

This chain joins TRBV6-5 and TRBJ2-7; 12 bases map to TRBD2. From germline, CDR1 is MNHEY and CDR2 SVGAGI. V was clipped by 6 bases and J by 0 bases; unmatched bases: 3. The CDR3 runs 15 residues. The CDR3 spells CASRRTSGASYEQYF. The CDR3 bases are TGTGCCAGCAGGCGGACTAGCGGGGCCTCCTACGAGCAGTACTTC.

The chain carries TRBV5-5 and TRBJ1-6, with 7 nucleotides matching TRBD1. Germline CDR1 and CDR2: SGHKS and YYEKEE (reference sequence). J lost 7 bases, V lost 0 bases, and 10 bases had no gene match. CDR3 length equals 17 residues. This CDR3 reads CASSLARDSLMNSPLHF. In nucleotides, the CDR3 is TGTGCCAGCAGCTTGGCCAGGGACAGTCTGATGAATTCACCCCTCCACTTT.

The rearrangement links TRBV11-2 to TRBJ1-1, with TRBD1 matching over 7 bases. Germline trimming cut 5 bases from V and 2 bases from J; bases unmatched to any gene: 8. The germline gives CDR1 SGHAT, CDR2 FQNNGV. CDR3 length: 15 residues. CDR3 sequence reads: CASSGSGTVNTEAFF. CDR3 nucleotide sequence: TGTGCCAGCAGCGGATCCGGGACAGTAAACACTGAAGCTTTCTTT.

The gene calls are TRBV9 and TRBJ2-3; 7 bases agree with TRBD2. This CDR3 has 14 residues. Per the germline V gene, CDR1 is SGDLS and CDR2 is YYNGEE. The V gene end was trimmed by 3 bases and the J gene end by 2 bases; junction bases not matched to a gene: 3. CDR3 DNA sequence: TGTGCCAGCAGCGGGGACTACCCCACAGATACGCAGTATTTT. This gives the protein CASSGDYPTDTQYF.

The rearrangement uses TRBV27 and TRBJ2-2, with no clear D. Trimming cost V 5 bases and J 2 bases, with 6 bases left between them. Germline V CDR1 and CDR2: MNHEY, SMNVEV (reference sequence). The CDR3 has 13 amino acids. The CDR3 DNA sequence: TGTGCCAGCAGTAACAGAAACACCGGGGAGCTGTTTTTT. Encoded protein: CASSNRNTGELFF.

The chain uses TRBV23-1 and TRBJ1-2; D gene unclear. TRBV23-1 is an ORF, with its function uncertain. With 9 bases removed from V and 2 bases from J, the gap between germline ends came to 13 bases. The CDR3 runs 13 residues. In DNA form, the CDR3 reads TGCGCCAGGAACCGGGTCCCCAACTATGGCTACACCTTC. Its translation: CARNRVPNYGYTF.

The genes are TRBV5-1 and TRBJ2-1; 7 positions agree with TRBD1. Germline V gene lookup returns CDR1 SGHRS and CDR2 YFSETQ. The CDR3 runs 15 residues. With V trimmed by 4 bases and J by 9 bases, 13 bases remained unmatched. Here the CDR3 reads CASSQTQQGMGEQFF. CDR3 bases: TGCGCCAGCAGCCAAACCCAACAGGGGATGGGTGAGCAGTTCTTC.

The rearrangement joins TRBV4-1 to TRBJ2-4, with 7 bases matching TRBD2. The V gene's germline CDR1 is MGHRA and CDR2 YSYEKL. The CDR3 consists of 16 residues. J gave up 12 bases and V 1 base, and 15 bases lay outside the gene matches. Here the CDR3 reads CASSQAELAIINSQYF. The DNA of the CDR3 is TGCGCCAGCAGCCAAGCTGAACTAGCGATTATAAATAGTCAGTACTTC.

The chain combines TRBV30 with TRBJ1-2; TRBD1 matches 8 bases. This CDR3 spans 14 amino acids. J was trimmed by 1 base and V by 5 bases; bases with no gene match: 6. Looked up from germline, CDR1 is GTSNPN and CDR2 is SVGIG (reference sequence). The CDR3 region has the DNA TGTGCCTGGTTTACAGGGGGTTTTAACTATGGCTACACCTTC. Amino acid sequence: CAWFTGGFNYGYTF.

The CDR3, as DNA: TGCAGCGTTTTGCGGGAGATATACAATGAGCAGTTCTTC. It specifies CSVLREIYNEQFF. This chain links TRBV29-1 with TRBJ2-1; 7 nucleotides line up with TRBD2. The CDR3 covers 13 residues. V lost 5 bases, J lost 4 bases, and 5 bases stayed unmatched. Germline V gene sequence: CDR1 SQVTM, CDR2 ANQGSEA.

CDR3 sequence: CASSHGNTEAFF. For the CDR3, the DNA is TGTGCCAGCAGCCACGGGAACACTGAAGCTTTCTTT. The chain recombines TRBV3-1 (or the pseudogene TRBV3-2) with TRBJ1-1; D gene ambiguous. Germline CDR1 LGHDT, CDR2 YNNKEL (reference sequence). This CDR3 contains 12 residues. Trimming removed 3 bases from V and 1 base from J, with 3 bases in between.

This clone showed up just a few times. This sequence joins TRBV19 and TRBJ1-1; no clear D. Between the trimmed V and J ends, which lost 3 bases and 7 bases, there was a span of 9 bases. The CDR3 spans 12 residues. Germline CDR1 is LNHDA and CDR2 is SQIVND (reference sequence). CDR3 in amino acids: CASSINGDEAFF. The CDR3 DNA is TGTGCCAGTAGTATTAACGGAGATGAAGCTTTCTTT.

The table lists this clone with a count of one. V is TRBV19 and J is TRBJ2-7, with D maybe TRBD1 (5 bases). This CDR3 is built from 14 residues. Germline V CDR1 and CDR2: LNHDA, SQIVND (reference sequence). V lost 6 bases and J 0 bases, leaving 12 bases between the germline ends. CDR3 coding DNA: TGTGCCAGTAGGCCAACAGGCAACTCCTACGAGCAGTACTTC. It translates to CASRPTGNSYEQYF.

The chain combines TRBV5-8 with TRBJ2-1; 13 positions match TRBD2. This CDR3 spans 16 amino acids. Germline loops: CDR1 SGHTS, CDR2 YDEGEE. The V segment lost 4 bases and the J segment 5 bases; nucleotides outside the gene matches: 6. CDR3 residues: CASSEELAGGDNEQFF. In DNA form, the CDR3 reads TGTGCCAGCAGCGAGGAACTAGCGGGAGGGGACAATGAGCAGTTCTTC.

The chain has TRBV24-1 and TRBJ2-3, with TRBD2 as a possible D gene (6 bases). The CDR3 is 15 residues long. V was shortened by 4 bases and J by 6 bases, with 16 bases between the two germline ends. Germline assignment: CDR1 KGHDR and CDR2 SFDVKD. The CDR3 DNA sequence: TGTGCCACCAGTGACCCTGGGACTTCCCTGGATACGCAGTATTTT. Translation: CATSDPGTSLDTQYF.

This rearrangement joins TRBV7-2 to TRBJ2-3; TRBD2 aligns across 10 bases. The trim removed 5 bases at V and 6 bases at J, leaving 11 bases unmatched. The CDR3 is 16 amino acids. In germline, CDR1 is SGHTA, CDR2 FQGNSA. The CDR3 reads CASSPRRAGGFDTQYF. CDR3 sequence (DNA): TGTGCCAGCAGCCCCCGGCGAGCGGGAGGGTTTGATACGCAGTATTTT. The whole variable domain, remainder taken from reference TRBV7-2 and TRBJ2-3, is GAGVSQSPSNKVTEKGKDVELRCDPISGHTALYWYRQSLGQGLEFLIYFQGNSAPDKSGLPSDRFSAERTGGSVSTLTIQRTQQEDSAVYLCASSPRRAGGFDTQYFGPGTRLTVL.

The chain's CDR3 is CATSRDFLGGPAYEQYF. DNA for the CDR3: TGTGCCACCAGCAGAGATTTTCTGGGCGGGCCCGCCTACGAGCAGTACTTC. The chain combines TRBV15 with TRBJ2-7, with a weak D call TRBD2 (5 bases). From germline, CDR1 is LNHNV and CDR2 YYDKDF (reference sequence). The CDR3 is 17 residues long. The germline V and J ends were trimmed by 0 bases and 2 bases, with 17 bases remaining between them.

This clone was recorded once. The rearrangement uses TRBV19 and TRBJ1-2; a possible D gene is TRBD1 (6 bases). The CDR3 loop spans 14 amino acids. The V end was cut by 10 bases, the J end by 7 bases, with 22 bases between. Per germline, CDR1 LNHDA and CDR2 SQIVND (reference sequence). CDR3 residues: CATYGPQGRAGYTF. DNA for the CDR3: TGTGCCACGTATGGCCCCCAGGGGAGGGCTGGCTACACCTTC.

The chain couples TRBV12-5 to TRBJ1-1; no definite D call. V was shortened by 7 bases and J by 7 bases, with 22 bases between the two germline ends. CDR1 LGHNT and CDR2 FRNRAP come from the germline V gene. The CDR3 sequence is 15 residues long. CDR3 region: CASASVSGRSIEAFF. In DNA form, the CDR3 reads TGTGCTAGTGCCTCTGTTTCTGGGAGGTCTATTGAAGCTTTCTTT.

The gene calls are TRBV28 and TRBJ1-3, with D perhaps matching TRBD1 (5 bases). The CDR3 has 13 amino acids. With 8 bases removed from V and 0 bases from J, the gap between germline ends came to 8 bases. Per the germline V gene, CDR1 is MDHEN and CDR2 is SYDVKM. The CDR3 spells CASQDSSGNTIYF. The CDR3 nucleotides read TGTGCCAGCCAAGACAGCTCTGGAAACACCATATATTTT.

The rearrangement uses TRBV5-6 and TRBJ1-1; D is possibly TRBD1 (5 bases). This CDR3 is built from 16 residues. Trimming took 0 bases from V and 1 from J, leaving 13 bases between them. The V gene's germline CDR1 is SGHDT and CDR2 YYEEEE. Written as DNA, the CDR3 is TGTGCCAGCAGCTTGGATCAGGGCAGGAGGAACACTGAAGCTTTCTTT. Translation gives CASSLDQGRRNTEAFF.

There are a few counts of this clone. The V and J genes are TRBV7-3 and TRBJ2-2; no firm D call. V gave up 2 bases and J gave up 4 bases, with 5 bases separating them. CDR1 and CDR2 from the germline V gene are SGHTA and FQGTGA. The CDR3 consists of 13 residues. CDR3 DNA sequence: TGTGCCAGCAGCTTAGTGGCCACCGGGGAGCTGTTTTTT. The encoded protein is CASSLVATGELFF.